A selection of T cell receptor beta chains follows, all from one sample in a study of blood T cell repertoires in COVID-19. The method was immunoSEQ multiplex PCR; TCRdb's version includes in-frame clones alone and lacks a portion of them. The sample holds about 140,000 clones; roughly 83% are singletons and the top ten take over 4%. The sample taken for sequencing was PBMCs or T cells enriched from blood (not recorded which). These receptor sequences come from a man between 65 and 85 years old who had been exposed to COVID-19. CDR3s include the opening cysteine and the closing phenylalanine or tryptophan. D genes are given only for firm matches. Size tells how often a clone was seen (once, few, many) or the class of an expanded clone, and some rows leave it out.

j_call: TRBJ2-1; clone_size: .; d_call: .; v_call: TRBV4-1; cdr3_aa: CATSQQALHNEQFF; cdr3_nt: TGCGCCACCTCCCAGCAGGCGCTTCACAATGAGCAGTTCTTC
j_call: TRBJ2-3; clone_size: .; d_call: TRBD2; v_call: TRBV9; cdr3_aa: CASSFTTSGGTDTQYF; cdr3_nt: TGTGCCAGCAGCTTTACCACTAGCGGGGGGACAGATACGCAGTATTTT
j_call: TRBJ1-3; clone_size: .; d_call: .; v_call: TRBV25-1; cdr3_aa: CASSESGVDSGNTIYF; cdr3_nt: TGTGCCAGCAGTGAATCGGGGGTTGACTCTGGAAACACCATATATTTT
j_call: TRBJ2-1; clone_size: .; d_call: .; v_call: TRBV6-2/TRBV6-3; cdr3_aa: CASSYSHVLNEQFF; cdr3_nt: TGTGCCAGCAGTTACTCTCATGTACTCAATGAGCAGTTCTTC
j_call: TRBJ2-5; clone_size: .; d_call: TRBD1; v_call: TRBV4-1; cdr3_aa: CASSQTGTGRETQYF; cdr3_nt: TGCGCCAGCAGCCAGACCGGGACAGGCCGGGAGACCCAGTACTTC
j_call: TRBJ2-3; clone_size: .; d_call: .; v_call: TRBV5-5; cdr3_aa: CASSFSRTQYF; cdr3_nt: TGTGCCAGCAGCTTTAGCCGCACGCAGTATTTT
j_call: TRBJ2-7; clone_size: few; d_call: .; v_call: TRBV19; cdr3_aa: CASSGLYEQYF; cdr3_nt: TGTGCCAGTAGTGGCTTATACGAGCAGTACTTC
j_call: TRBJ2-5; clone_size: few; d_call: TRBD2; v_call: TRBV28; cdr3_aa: CASSPLSGSGETQYF; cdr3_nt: TGTGCCAGCAGTCCCCTAAGCGGGAGTGGAGAGACCCAGTACTTC
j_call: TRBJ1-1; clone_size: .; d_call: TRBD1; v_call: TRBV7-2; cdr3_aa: CASSLEPGQAAFF; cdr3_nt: TGTGCCAGCAGCTTAGAACCGGGACAGGCAGCTTTCTTT
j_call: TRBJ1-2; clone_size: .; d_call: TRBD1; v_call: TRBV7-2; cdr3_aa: CASSLETGGARGYTF; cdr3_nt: TGTGCCAGCAGCTTAGAGACAGGGGGCGCACGAGGCTACACCTTC
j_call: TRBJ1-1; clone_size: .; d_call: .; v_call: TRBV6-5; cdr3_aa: CASSYSSSGNTEAFF; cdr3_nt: TGTGCCAGCAGTTACTCGAGTTCCGGGAACACTGAAGCTTTCTTT
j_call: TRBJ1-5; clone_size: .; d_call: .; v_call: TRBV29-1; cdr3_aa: CSVGGVNQPQHF; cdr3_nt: TGCAGCGTTGGGGGGGTCAATCAGCCCCAGCATTTT
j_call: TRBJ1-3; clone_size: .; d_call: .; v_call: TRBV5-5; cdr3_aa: CASSLSGYGNTIYF; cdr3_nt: TGTGCCAGCAGCTTGTCAGGGTACGGAAACACCATATATTTT
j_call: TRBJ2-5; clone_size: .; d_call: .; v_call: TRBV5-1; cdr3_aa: CASSFSPSRGTQYF; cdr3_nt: TGCGCCAGCAGCTTTTCTCCGTCGCGAGGGACCCAGTACTTC
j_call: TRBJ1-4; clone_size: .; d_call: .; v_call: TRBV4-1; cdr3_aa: CASSQGQVLPNEKLFF; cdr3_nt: TGCGCCAGCAGCCAAGGACAGGTGCTCCCTAATGAAAAACTGTTTTTT
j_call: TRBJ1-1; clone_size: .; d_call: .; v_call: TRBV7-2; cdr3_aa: CASSLGGETEAFF; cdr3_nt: TGTGCCAGCAGCTTAGGGGGGGAAACTGAAGCTTTCTTT
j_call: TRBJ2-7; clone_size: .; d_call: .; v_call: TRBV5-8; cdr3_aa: CASRPRKGAYEQYF; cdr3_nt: TGTGCCAGCAGGCCTCGGAAGGGGGCCTACGAGCAGTACTTC
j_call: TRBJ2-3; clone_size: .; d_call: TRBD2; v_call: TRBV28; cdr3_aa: CASGNSGPTDTQYF; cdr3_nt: TGTGCCAGCGGTAATAGCGGGCCCACAGATACGCAGTATTTT
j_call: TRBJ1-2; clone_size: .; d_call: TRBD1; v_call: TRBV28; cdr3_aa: CASSLGTAANYGYTF; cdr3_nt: TGTGCCAGCAGTTTGGGGACAGCAGCTAACTATGGCTACACCTTC
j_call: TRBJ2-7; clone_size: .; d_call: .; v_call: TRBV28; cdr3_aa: CASSFPEGHYEQYF; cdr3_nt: TGTGCCAGCAGTTTCCCGGAGGGCCACTACGAGCAGTACTTC
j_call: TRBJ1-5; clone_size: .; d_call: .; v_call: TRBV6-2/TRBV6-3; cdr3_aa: CASSSRGSASNQPQHF; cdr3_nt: TGTGCCAGCAGTAGCCGGGGTTCTGCAAGCAATCAGCCCCAGCATTTT
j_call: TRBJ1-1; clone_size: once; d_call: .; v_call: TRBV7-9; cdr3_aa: CASSFPLNTEAFF; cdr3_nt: TGTGCCAGCAGCTTCCCTTTGAACACTGAAGCTTTCTTT
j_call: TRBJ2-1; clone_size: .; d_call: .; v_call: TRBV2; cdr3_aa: CASSEQGPRGNEQFF; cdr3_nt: TGTGCCAGCAGTGAACAGGGGCCGCGTGGCAATGAGCAGTTCTTC
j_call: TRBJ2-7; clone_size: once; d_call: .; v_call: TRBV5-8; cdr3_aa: CASSPRLGSFYEQYF; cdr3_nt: TGTGCCAGCAGCCCGAGGTTAGGGAGCTTTTACGAGCAGTACTTC
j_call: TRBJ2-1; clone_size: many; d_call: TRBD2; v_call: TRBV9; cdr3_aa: CASSHSKNWTSGSYEQFF; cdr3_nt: TGTGCCAGCAGCCATAGTAAAAATTGGACTAGCGGGAGCTATGAGCAGTTCTTC
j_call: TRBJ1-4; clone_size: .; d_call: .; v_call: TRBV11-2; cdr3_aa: CASSLVGAGGEKLFF; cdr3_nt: TGTGCCAGCAGCTTAGTGGGCGCCGGGGGGGAAAAACTGTTTTTT
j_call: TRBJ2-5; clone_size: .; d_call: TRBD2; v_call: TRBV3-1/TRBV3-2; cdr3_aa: CASSHPAGGQETQYF; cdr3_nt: TGTGCCAGCAGCCACCCAGCGGGGGGCCAAGAGACCCAGTACTTC
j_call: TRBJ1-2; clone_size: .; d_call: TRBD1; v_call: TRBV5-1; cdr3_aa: CASSPNQGAGGYTF; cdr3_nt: TGCGCCAGCAGCCCAAACCAGGGGGCCGGCGGCTACACCTTC
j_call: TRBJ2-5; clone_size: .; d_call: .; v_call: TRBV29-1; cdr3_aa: CSVPGTPYQETQYF; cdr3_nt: TGCAGCGTCCCTGGGACACCGTACCAAGAGACCCAGTACTTC
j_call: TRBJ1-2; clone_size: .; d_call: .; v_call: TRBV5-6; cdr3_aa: CASSLAGGARGYTF; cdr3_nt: TGTGCCAGCAGCTTGGCCGGAGGGGCTAGGGGCTACACCTTC
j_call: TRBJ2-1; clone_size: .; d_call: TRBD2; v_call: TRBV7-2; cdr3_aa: CASSSGRTSGDNEQFF; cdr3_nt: TGTGCCAGCAGCTCTGGGAGGACTAGCGGGGACAATGAGCAGTTCTTC
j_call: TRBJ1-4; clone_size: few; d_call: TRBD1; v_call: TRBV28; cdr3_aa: CASSLQGALRELFF; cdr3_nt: TGTGCCAGCAGTTTACAGGGGGCCCTAAGGGAACTGTTTTTT
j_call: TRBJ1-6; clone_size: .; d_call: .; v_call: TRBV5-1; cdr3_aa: CASSTWGGFPLHF; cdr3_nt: TGCGCCAGCAGTACTTGGGGGGGCTTCCCCCTCCACTTT
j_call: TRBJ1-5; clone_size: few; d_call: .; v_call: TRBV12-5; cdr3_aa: CASGLVVDWQGGQPQHF; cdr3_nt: TGTGCTAGTGGTTTGGTGGTTGATTGGCAGGGTGGTCAGCCCCAGCATTTT
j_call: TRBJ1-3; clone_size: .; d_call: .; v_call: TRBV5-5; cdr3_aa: CASSLEGQSRNTIYF; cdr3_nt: TGTGCCAGCAGCTTGGAAGGACAGTCACGAAACACCATATATTTT
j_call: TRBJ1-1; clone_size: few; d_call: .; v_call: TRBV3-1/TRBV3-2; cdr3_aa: CASSRSGGTGAFF; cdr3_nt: TGTGCCAGCAGCCGTTCGGGGGGGACGGGAGCTTTCTTT
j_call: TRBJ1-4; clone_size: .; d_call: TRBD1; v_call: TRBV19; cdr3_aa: CASRDRVTNEKLFF; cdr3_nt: TGTGCCAGCCGGGACAGGGTAACTAATGAAAAACTGTTTTTT
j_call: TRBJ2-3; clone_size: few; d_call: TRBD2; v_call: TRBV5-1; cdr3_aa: CASSLDPGGPGTQYF; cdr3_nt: TGCGCCAGCAGCTTGGACCCGGGAGGCCCAGGGACGCAGTATTTT
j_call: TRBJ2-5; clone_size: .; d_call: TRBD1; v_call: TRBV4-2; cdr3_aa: CASSLRTGGLETQYF; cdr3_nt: TGTGCCAGCAGCCTTCGGACAGGGGGTCTTGAGACCCAGTACTTC
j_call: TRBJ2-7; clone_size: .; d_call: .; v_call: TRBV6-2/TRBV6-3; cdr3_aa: CASSGGGGSYEQYF; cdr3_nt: TGTGCCAGCAGCGGAGGGGGGGGCTCCTACGAGCAGTACTTC
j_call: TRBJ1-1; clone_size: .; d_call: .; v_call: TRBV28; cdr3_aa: CASSSGDLRAFF; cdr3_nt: TGTGCCAGCAGTTCGGGGGACCTACGGGCTTTCTTT